These 19 T cell receptor beta chains originate from one sample sequenced in a study of cytomegalovirus exposure and HLA in healthy donors. TCRdb's table, derived via immunoSEQ multiplex PCR, lists solely in-frame clones and lacks some. This sample carries hundreds of thousands of clones, about nine tenths of them seen once, and the ten largest clones take under 0.9%. Sequencing used PBMCs. The receptors were sampled from a woman aged 18-29 years in good health and CMV-seronegative.

This sequence joins TRBV29-1 and TRBJ1-2; the D gene is possibly TRBD1 (6 bases). Germline lookup yields CDR1 SQVTM and CDR2 ANQGSEA. V was clipped by 1 base and J by 4 bases, with 13 bases between them. This CDR3 region has 14 residues. CDR3 sequence reads: CSVEGNRDPYGYTF. CDR3 bases: TGCAGCGTTGAAGGGAACAGGGACCCCTATGGCTACACCTTC.

This chain uses TRBV19 with TRBJ2-3, with 10 positions matching TRBD2. The CDR3 has 13 amino acids. Trimming removed 5 bases from V and 14 bases from J; junction bases left unmatched: 10. Germline V lookup: CDR1 LNHDA, CDR2 SQIVND (reference sequence). Here the CDR3 DNA reads TGTGCCAGTAGTCCCGAGGGGACTAGCGCCCCGTATTTT. Its translation is CASSPEGTSAPYF. Combining the CDR3 with reference TRBV19 and TRBJ2-3 gives the whole variable domain DGGITQSPKYLFRKEGQNVTLSCEQNLNHDAMYWYRQDPGQGLRLIYYSQIVNDFQKGDIAEGYSVSREKKESFPLTVTSAQKNPTAFYLCASSPEGTSAPYFGPGTRLTVL.

The V gene is TRBV7-9, the J gene TRBJ2-7, with 7 bases aligning to TRBD2. The ends lost 0 bases at V and 6 bases at J; junction bases unmatched: 11. The CDR3 is made up of 16 amino acids. CDR1 and CDR2 from the germline V gene are SEHNR and FQNEAQ (reference sequence). Here the CDR3 reads CASSLAPGGGPIEQYF. CDR3 nucleotides: TGTGCCAGCAGCTTAGCCCCTGGGGGGGGACCGATCGAGCAGTACTTC.

The chain joins TRBV29-1 to TRBJ1-2; 9 nucleotides line up with TRBD1. The CDR3 length is 15 residues. V lost 5 bases and J lost 0; bases outside the gene matches: 7. The germline gives CDR1 SQVTM, CDR2 ANQGSEA. The CDR3 coding sequence is TGCAGCGTTTCCACAGGGGGCTTTGCTAACTATGGCTACACCTTC. It is translated as CSVSTGGFANYGYTF.

This clone was detected once. As DNA, the CDR3 is TGTGCCAGCAGCCGACCAGGGAGCACAGATACGCAGTATTTT. Translation: CASSRPGSTDTQYF. This chain connects TRBV11-2 to TRBJ2-3, with TRBD1 as a possible D gene (5 bases). There are 14 residues in the CDR3. V gave up 5 bases and J gave up 0 bases, with 9 bases separating them. Germline V gene sequence: CDR1 SGHAT, CDR2 FQNNGV.

V is TRBV28 and J is TRBJ2-7; the match to TRBD2 covers 10 bases. CDR1 is MDHEN, CDR2 SYDVKM, per germline. The CDR3 totals 16 residues. The V and J ends lost 6 bases and 5 bases, in that order; junction bases with no gene match: 13. The CDR3 DNA is TGTGCCAGCAGCCTCAGCGGGAGGGCCCTCGGCGACGAGCAGTACTTC. It specifies CASSLSGRALGDEQYF.

V usage is TRBV6-5 and J usage is TRBJ2-7, with 10 bases identical to TRBD1. Germline V gives CDR1 MNHEY, CDR2 SVGAGI. V lost 7 bases to trimming and J lost 2 bases; unmatched junction nucleotides: 8. The CDR3 loop spans 15 amino acids. In DNA form, the CDR3 reads TGTGCCAGCAATAGACAGGGGGCGCGTCCCTACGAGCAGTACTTC. As protein: CASNRQGARPYEQYF.

The gene calls are TRBV6-4 and TRBJ2-2, with 8 bases fitting TRBD2. This CDR3 is 15 amino acids long. Looked up from germline, CDR1 is MRHNA and CDR2 is SNTAGT. V trimming: 4 bases; J trimming: 1 base; junction bases outside the gene matches: 2. The CDR3 protein is CASSGSGENTGELFF. As DNA, the CDR3 is TGTGCCAGCAGTGGTAGCGGGGAGAACACCGGGGAGCTGTTTTTT.

The rearrangement uses TRBV4-1 and TRBJ2-7; D gene unclear. CDR1 and CDR2 (germline): MGHRA, YSYEKL. The CDR3 loop spans 14 amino acids. Trimming removed 3 bases from V and 1 base from J, with 10 bases in between. CDR3 in DNA: TGCGCCAGCAGCCATGCGCGAAAGTCCTACGAGCAGTACTTC. It translates to CASSHARKSYEQYF.

V is TRBV5-1 and J is TRBJ1-1; D gene uncertain. Trimming removed 0 bases at V and 4 bases at J, with 13 bases between. There are 15 residues in the CDR3. CDR1 is SGHRS and CDR2 is YFSETQ in the germline V gene. In nucleotides, the CDR3 is TGCGCCAGCAGCTTGGCCCGGGGTCACGGCACTGAAGCTTTCTTT. Amino acid sequence: CASSLARGHGTEAFF.

This chain uses TRBV6-1 with TRBJ2-7; 9 positions match TRBD1. The CDR3 is 14 residues long. The V and J ends lost 5 bases and 4 bases, in that order; junction bases with no gene match: 6. CDR1 and CDR2 from the germline V gene are MNHNS and SASEGT. The CDR3 nucleotides are TGTGCCAGCAGTTATGGACAGGGGCTATACGAGCAGTACTTC. This translates into CASSYGQGLYEQYF.

This clone was detected only once. This chain links TRBV21-1 with TRBJ1-6; the D call of TRBD1 is as the table states it, not checked on the DNA. TRBV21-1 is given as a pseudogene. The CDR3 runs 18 residues. The CDR3 nucleotides are TGTGCCAGCAGCAAATGGGGGCAGGGTTATTCCTATAATTCACCCCTCCACTTT. This codes for CASSKWGQGYSYNSPLHF.

The V and J genes are TRBV7-2 and TRBJ2-5, with 7 bases fitting TRBD2. The CDR3 spans 13 residues. Losses at the gene ends were 6 bases for V and 0 bases for J; bases not matched to a gene: 1. Per the germline V gene, CDR1 is SGHTA and CDR2 is FQGNSA. In DNA, the CDR3 is TGTGCCAGCAGGAGCGGGAACCAAGAGACCCAGTACTTC. Encoded protein: CASRSGNQETQYF. Looking up the rest from reference TRBV7-2 and TRBJ2-5 gives the full variable domain: GAGVSQSPSNKVTEKGKDVELRCDPISGHTALYWYRQSLGQGLEFLIYFQGNSAPDKSGLPSDRFSAERTGGSVSTLTIQRTQQEDSAVYLCASRSGNQETQYFGPGTRLLVL.

The V call is TRBV6-1, the J call TRBJ2-7; D unresolved. The CDR3 extends over 13 amino acids. Germline CDR1 MNHNS, CDR2 SASEGT. V was pared by 5 bases and J by 3 bases, with 11 bases between. The CDR3 loop reads CASSSRFGYEQYF. CDR3 nucleotide sequence: TGTGCCAGCAGTTCGAGGTTCGGCTACGAGCAGTACTTC.

The genes are TRBV5-1 and TRBJ2-3; 10 bases align to TRBD1. Germline CDR1 and CDR2: SGHRS and YFSETQ. This CDR3 contains 15 residues. The trim removed 2 bases at V and 4 bases at J, leaving 4 bases unmatched. The CDR3 spells CASSLRTGGADTQYF. For the CDR3, the DNA is TGCGCCAGCAGCTTACGGACAGGGGGTGCAGATACGCAGTATTTT.

For this clone: Other DNA sequences from this sample encode an identical CDR3 as well. CDR3 loop: CASSLAGGNEKLFF. DNA for the CDR3: TGTGCCAGCAGCTTAGCCGGGGGGAATGAAAAACTGTTTTTT. The chain couples TRBV7-9 to TRBJ1-4; D may be TRBD1 (5 bases). V lost 0 bases and J lost 5, with 7 bases in between. Germline CDR1 SEHNR, CDR2 FQNEAQ (reference sequence). The CDR3 spans 14 residues. Combining the CDR3 with reference TRBV7-9 and TRBJ1-4 gives the whole variable domain DTGVSQNPRHKITKRGQNVTFRCDPISEHNRLYWYRQTLGQGPEFLTYFQNEAQLEKSRLLSDRFSAERPKGSFSTLEIQRTEQGDSAMYLCASSLAGGNEKLFFGSGTQLSVL.

This chain joins TRBV19 and TRBJ2-1, with TRBD2 as a possible D gene (5 bases). Germline V lookup: CDR1 LNHDA, CDR2 SQIVND (reference sequence). The CDR3 runs to 15 residues. V was pared by 2 bases and J by 6 bases, with 14 bases between. The CDR3 DNA reads TGTGCCAGTAGTATAATAGTAGGAGGAACCAATGAGCAGTTCTTC. Protein sequence: CASSIIVGGTNEQFF.

This clone occurred once. The chain carries TRBV28 and TRBJ2-7, with 11 bases matching TRBD2. Germline V gene sequence: CDR1 MDHEN, CDR2 SYDVKM. CDR3 length equals 14 residues. V dropped 6 bases and J dropped 4; count of bases not matched to a gene: 5. CDR3 DNA: TGTGCCAGCAGGACTAGCGGGACCCCTTACGAGCAGTACTTC. Protein: CASRTSGTPYEQYF.

The chain uses TRBV11-2 and TRBJ2-3, with TRBD2 matching 13 bases. CDR3 size: 16 residues. Unmatched junction bases numbered 12, after V lost 5 bases and J lost 10 bases. The V gene's germline CDR1 is SGHAT and CDR2 FQNNGV. In DNA, the CDR3 is TGTGCCAGCAGCCTTTCCCCGACTAGCGGGAGGACGCCGCAGTATTTT. The encoded protein is CASSLSPTSGRTPQYF.